This TCR beta chain stems from a study of response to subunit inactivated influenza vaccine. The study, taken as a whole, reports: The authors put forward the suggestion that each seasonal influenza vaccination may bring in only a limited number of new T cells.

TCRdb used MiXCR to reprocess the RT-PCR reads, holding one entry per CDR3 protein. The sample records 450,000 to 550,000 distinct CDR3 sequences, approximately 24% being singletons. The V and J ends lost 5 bases and 2 bases respectively, with 11 bases between them. CDR1 is SGHRS, CDR2 YFSETQ, per germline. This CDR3 is 14 amino acids long. Concerning this clonotype: Its antigen remains unidentified.

The sample consisted of CD4+ T cells sorted from PBMCs, taken roughly 5 days after vaccination. The V call is TRBV5-1, the J call TRBJ2-1; D is perhaps TRBD2 (6 bases). This clonotype was sampled from a man between 50 and 59 years old who received an inactivated influenza vaccine. Written as DNA, the CDR3 is TGCGCCAGCAGAGGGGACTTGGCCTACAATGAGCAGTTCTTC. This codes for CASRGDLAYNEQFF. Full variable domain (rest looked up from reference TRBV5-1 and TRBJ2-1): KAGVTQTPRYLIKTRGQQVTLSCSPISGHRSVSWYQQTPGQGLQFLFEYFSETQRNKGNFPGRFSGRQFSNSRSEMNVSTLELGDSALYLCASRGDLAYNEQFFGPGTRLTVL.